This TCR beta chain was sequenced during a study of T cells in localized non-small cell lung cancer. Here immunoSEQ multiplex PCR was the method, and the copy in TCRdb shows in-frame clones only, minus some. The sample shows roughly 1,500 clones, under 30% of them seen only once. This clone was picked up a small number of times. Germline V CDR1 and CDR2: LNHDA, SQIVND (reference sequence). V gave up 6 bases and J gave up 0 bases, with 12 bases separating them. CDR3 length: 14 residues. The receptor's source is a man aged 35 to 69 with stage II squamous cell lung carcinoma. The sequenced sample was normal lung tissue next to the tumor, obtained before any cancer treatment. The J gene is TRBJ2-7, the V gene TRBV19, with TRBD2 as a possible D gene (6 bases). The CDR3 is CASRGGAISYEQYF. Written as DNA, the CDR3 is TGTGCCAGTAGGGGAGGCGCGATCTCCTACGAGCAGTACTTC.